A selection of T cell receptor beta chains follows, all from one sample in a study of T cell responses to AZD1222 COVID-19 vaccine. The method was immunoSEQ multiplex PCR; TCRdb's version includes in-frame clones alone and lacks a portion of them. The sample has some 91,000 clones, 89% seen once. The sample was peripheral blood, taken on day 0 of AZD1222 vaccination. The receptors derive from an adult in good health. Both conserved end residues are part of each CDR3. The D gene is left open where the match is weak. Part of the rows lack a size; the others show once, few, many or a class for expanded clones.

CDR3 length	clone size	D gene	V gene	J gene	CDR3 protein	CDR3 DNA
13	.	.	TRBV19	TRBJ2-2	CASNYRDTGELFF	TGTGCCAGTAACTACCGGGACACCGGGGAGCTGTTTTTT
15	.	.	TRBV30	TRBJ1-5	CAWSVSRGRNQPQHF	TGTGCCTGGAGTGTATCCCGGGGCCGCAATCAGCCCCAGCATTTT
14	.	TRBD2	TRBV7-8	TRBJ2-1	CASASGPDYNEQFF	TGTGCCAGCGCTAGCGGCCCAGATTACAATGAGCAGTTCTTC
15	.	TRBD1	TRBV6-2/TRBV6-3	TRBJ2-3	CASSYGTVHTDTQYF	TGTGCCAGCAGTTACGGGACAGTCCACACAGATACGCAGTATTTT
15	.	.	TRBV9	TRBJ2-7	CASSVGTEAAYEQYF	TGTGCCAGCAGCGTAGGTACAGAAGCTGCCTACGAGCAGTACTTC
13	.	TRBD2	TRBV3-1/TRBV3-2	TRBJ2-1	CASSQRTSLVQFF	TGTGCCAGCAGCCAGCGGACTAGTCTCGTGCAGTTCTTC
17	.	.	TRBV7-9	TRBJ2-7	CASSLERSAGRPYEQYF	TGTGCCAGCAGCTTAGAGAGGTCGGCAGGCCGGCCCTACGAGCAGTACTTC
16	few	.	TRBV3-1/TRBV3-2	TRBJ2-1	CASSPSERSSYNEQFF	TGTGCCAGCAGCCCATCAGAGCGGAGCTCCTACAATGAGCAGTTCTTC
12	.	.	TRBV6-5	TRBJ2-5	CASALEGETQYF	TGTGCCTCGGCGCTCGAGGGAGAGACCCAGTACTTC
15	once	.	TRBV12-5	TRBJ1-5	CASRKTGIGNQPQHF	TGTGCTAGTCGGAAAACAGGGATAGGCAATCAGCCCCAGCATTTT
15	.	.	TRBV3-1/TRBV3-2	TRBJ1-1	CASRPRGGTNTEAFF	TGTGCCAGCAGGCCCCGTGGGGGGACGAACACTGAAGCTTTCTTT
15	.	.	TRBV7-9	TRBJ1-1	CASSFARGGNTEAFF	TGTGCCAGCAGCTTCGCCCGCGGGGGGAACACTGAAGCTTTCTTT
16	.	.	TRBV10-3	TRBJ1-6	CAISESEGGENSPLHF	TGTGCCATCAGTGAGTCAGAAGGGGGGGAAAATTCACCCCTCCACTTT
14	.	TRBD1	TRBV5-1	TRBJ1-5	CASSSGQAEQPQHF	TGCGCCAGCAGCTCCGGACAGGCGGAGCAGCCCCAGCATTTT
16	.	.	TRBV18	TRBJ1-5	CASSPSQEGSNQPQHF	TGTGCCAGCTCACCCTCCCAGGAGGGTAGCAATCAGCCCCAGCATTTT
18	once	.	TRBV7-8	TRBJ1-4	CASSLGFIGGLGNEKLFF	TGTGCCAGCAGCTTAGGTTTTATAGGGGGGCTGGGGAATGAAAAACTGTTTTTT
13	.	.	TRBV7-2	TRBJ1-3	CASTQGSGNTIYF	TGTGCCAGCACCCAGGGTTCTGGAAACACCATATATTTT
15	.	TRBD1	TRBV14	TRBJ2-1	CASSPGTGWSNEQFF	TGTGCCAGCAGCCCCGGGACAGGGTGGAGCAATGAGCAGTTCTTC
17	.	.	TRBV2	TRBJ1-2	CASTLLFRGGINYGYTF	TGTGCCAGCACCCTTTTGTTCCGGGGGGGAATTAACTATGGCTACACCTTC
11	.	.	TRBV5-8	TRBJ2-4	CASSLEVIQYF	TGTGCCAGCAGCTTGGAGGTCATTCAGTACTTC